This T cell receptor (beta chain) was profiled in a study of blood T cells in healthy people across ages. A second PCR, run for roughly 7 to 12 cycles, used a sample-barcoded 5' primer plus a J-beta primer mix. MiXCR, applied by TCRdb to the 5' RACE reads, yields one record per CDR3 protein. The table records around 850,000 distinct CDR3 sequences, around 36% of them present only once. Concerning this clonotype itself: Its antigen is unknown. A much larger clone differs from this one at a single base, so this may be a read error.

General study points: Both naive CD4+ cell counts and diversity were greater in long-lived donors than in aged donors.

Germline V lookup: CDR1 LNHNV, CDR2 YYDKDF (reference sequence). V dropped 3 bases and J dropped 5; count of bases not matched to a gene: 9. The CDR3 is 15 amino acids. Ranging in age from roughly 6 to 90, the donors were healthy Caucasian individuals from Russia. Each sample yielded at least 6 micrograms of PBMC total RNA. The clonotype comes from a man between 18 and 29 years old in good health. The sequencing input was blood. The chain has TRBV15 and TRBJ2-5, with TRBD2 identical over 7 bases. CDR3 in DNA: TGTGCCACCAGCAGCCGGGGCGGGAGCCACGAGACCCAGTACTTC. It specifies CATSSRGGSHETQYF.